This T cell receptor (beta chain) was sequenced during a study of radiotherapy plus CTLA-4 blockade in lung cancer. Trimming pared 4 bases from V and 2 bases from J, leaving 11 bases between. The germline gives CDR1 KGHSY, CDR2 FQNENV. The CDR3 spans 14 residues. The method was immunoSEQ multiplex PCR; TCRdb's version includes in-frame clones alone and lacks a portion of them. This sample has approximately 100,000 clones, with over 75% found just once. Here the sequenced sample was peripheral blood, taken from a patient treated with radiotherapy plus ipilimumab. The chain recombines TRBV16 with TRBJ2-5, with D possibly being TRBD1 (5 bases). The clonotype originates from a human donor with non-small cell lung cancer that progressed on radiotherapy plus ipilimumab. Some clones in this sample may be carry-over from other donors' samples. The CDR3 loop reads CASSPTAIQETQYF. The DNA of the CDR3 is TGTGCCAGCAGCCCGACAGCGATTCAAGAGACCCAGTACTTC.